The 25 T cell receptor beta chains presented below share a single source sample, sequenced in a study of blood T cell repertoires in COVID-19 (dated by TCRdb to 2018 to 2021). Libraries were prepared through the immunoSEQ multiplex PCR assay. TCRdb holds this immuneACCESS table with in-frame rearrangements only. Some clones are missing; in checked studies, unresolved V genes explain under half, and the rest has no known cause. This sample holds fewer than 250,000 clones; 85% were observed only once. Clones ranked in the top ten supply around 0.96% of the sample. The sample was peripheral blood. The receptors were sampled from a man aged 40-49 years with acute or convalescent COVID-19.

The V and J genes are TRBV7-9 and TRBJ1-1, with TRBD1 matching 8 bases. J was trimmed by 7 bases and V by 5 bases; bases with no gene match: 9. This CDR3 has 14 residues. Germline lookup yields CDR1 SEHNR and CDR2 FQNEAQ (reference sequence). The CDR3 loop reads CASSPSRQGYEAFF. In DNA, the CDR3 is TGTGCCAGCAGCCCGAGCAGACAGGGGTATGAAGCTTTCTTT.

This chain joins TRBV14 and TRBJ2-5; no firm D call. The CDR3 loop spans 13 amino acids. Trimming removed 0 bases from V and 5 bases from J, with 7 bases in between. Germline lookup yields CDR1 SGHDN and CDR2 FVKESK. CDR3 DNA sequence: TGTGCCAGCAGCCAAGACCCATTCGAGACCCAGTACTTC. It translates to CASSQDPFETQYF.

This clone was seen a few times. The J gene is TRBJ1-5, the V gene TRBV20-1, with D perhaps TRBD1 (5 bases). V gave up 3 bases and J gave up 0 bases, with 18 bases separating them. The CDR3 runs to 17 residues. Germline V CDR1 and CDR2: DFQATT, SNEGSKA (reference sequence). CDR3 sequence reads: CSASTTAAFYSNQPQHF. The CDR3 bases are TGCAGTGCTAGTACGACAGCCGCCTTCTATAGCAATCAGCCCCAGCATTTT.

The chain is built from TRBV2 and TRBJ2-2; D may be TRBD1 (6 bases). With 4 bases removed from V and 4 bases from J, the gap between germline ends came to 13 bases. The CDR3 contains 15 residues. In germline, CDR1 is SNHLY, CDR2 FYNNEI. The CDR3 spells CASSGWEQGTGELFF. The CDR3 DNA reads as TGTGCCAGCAGTGGGTGGGAACAGGGCACCGGGGAGCTGTTTTTT. The variable domain in full, with the rest retrieved from reference TRBV2 and TRBJ2-2, is EPEVTQTPSHQVTQMGQEVILRCVPISNHLYFYWYRQILGQKVEFLVSFYNNEISEKSEIFDDQFSVERPDGSNFTLKIRSTKLEDSAMYFCASSGWEQGTGELFFGEGSRLTVL.

V and J are TRBV6-2 or TRBV6-3 and TRBJ1-5; D gene unclear. Trimming pared 6 bases from V and 9 bases from J, leaving 9 bases between. CDR1 and CDR2 (germline): MNHEY, SVGEGT. The CDR3 totals 11 residues. The DNA of the CDR3 is TGTGCCAGCAGCAACCTATGGCCCCAGCATTTT. Residues: CASSNLWPQHF.

The rearrangement joins TRBV7-2 to TRBJ1-1; 7 positions match TRBD1. V lost 1 base and J lost 6; bases outside the gene matches: 8. CDR1 is SGHTA, CDR2 FQGNSA, per germline. The CDR3 contains 15 residues. CDR3: CASSLVGWQGAEAFF. CDR3 DNA sequence: TGTGCCAGCAGCTTAGTAGGTTGGCAGGGGGCTGAAGCTTTCTTT. The full variable domain, completed using reference TRBV7-2 and TRBJ1-1, is GAGVSQSPSNKVTEKGKDVELRCDPISGHTALYWYRQSLGQGLEFLIYFQGNSAPDKSGLPSDRFSAERTGGSVSTLTIQRTQQEDSAVYLCASSLVGWQGAEAFFGQGTRLTVV.

The chain carries TRBV30 and TRBJ1-2; D is possibly TRBD1 (5 bases). The CDR3 covers 11 residues. Germline V gene data show CDR1 as GTSNPN and CDR2 as SVGIG (reference sequence). V lost 4 bases and J 8 bases, leaving 11 bases between the germline ends. CDR3 DNA sequence: TGTGCCTGGATTAAGGGGTTCGGCTACACCTTC. It translates to CAWIKGFGYTF.

Worth noting for this clone: This likely comes from a read error, as the CDR3 has no conserved phenylalanine or tryptophan at its end. It is unclear where the CDR3 begins or ends on the DNA, so no DNA is shown, and the CDR3 is as TCRdb lists it. This rearrangement joins TRBV7-9 to TRBJ2-7; the D call TRBD2 from the table was never checked on the DNA. Germline V lookup: CDR1 SEHNR, CDR2 FQNEAQ (reference sequence). The length of the CDR3 is 15 amino acids, counting both ends. CDR3 residues: CASSPSRVAGALGIS.

The rearrangement uses TRBV2 and TRBJ2-7; D perhaps matches TRBD1 (6 bases). Trimming took off 11 bases at V and 5 bases at J, with 19 bases between the two ends. CDR3 length: 13 amino acids. From germline, CDR1 is SNHLY and CDR2 FYNNEI. CDR3: CAGQGIPGDEQYF. Here the CDR3 DNA reads TGTGCCGGGCAGGGGATCCCCGGAGACGAGCAGTACTTC.

The chain has TRBV5-1 and TRBJ2-7, with 7 bases fitting TRBD1. The CDR3 contains 16 residues. Losses at the gene ends were 0 bases for V and 5 bases for J; bases not matched to a gene: 11. Germline CDR1 and CDR2: SGHRS and YFSETQ. The CDR3, as DNA: TGCGCCAGCAGCTTGGATGAAGGGGGACAGATCCACGAGCAGTACTTC. Translated, it gives CASSLDEGGQIHEQYF.

The V gene is TRBV12-3 or TRBV12-4, the J gene TRBJ1-3, with D possibly being TRBD1 (5 bases). Deletions cut 0 bases from V and 7 bases from J, with 7 bases between. The CDR3 consists of 13 residues. CDR3 residues: CASSLARGNTIYF. The DNA for the CDR3 is TGTGCCAGCAGTTTAGCGCGGGGCAACACCATATATTTT.

This chain uses TRBV7-2 with TRBJ1-6; D not certain. Trimming left V 5 bases short and J 10 bases short, with 15 bases between. The CDR3 has 14 amino acids. Germline CDR1 and CDR2: SGHTA and FQGNSA. The CDR3 region has the DNA TGTGCCAGCAGCCCGATGGGCCTATGGTCACCCCTCCACTTT. It translates to CASSPMGLWSPLHF.

This clone was recorded a few times. Other DNA sequences of this sample code for an identical CDR3. The chain employs TRBV19 and TRBJ1-5; D is uncertain. The V gene lost 6 bases and the J gene lost 0 bases, with 3 bases spanning the gap. There are 12 residues in the CDR3. Germline V gene data show CDR1 as LNHDA and CDR2 as SQIVND (reference sequence). CDR3 region: CASSYSNQPQHF. The CDR3 DNA follows: TGTGCCAGTAGCTATAGCAATCAGCCCCAGCATTTT.

The chain couples TRBV30 to TRBJ1-4; D may be TRBD1 (6 bases). Trimming left V 3 bases short and J 8 bases short, with 13 bases between. Per germline, CDR1 GTSNPN and CDR2 SVGIG (reference sequence). CDR3 size: 13 residues. This chain's CDR3 is CAWSRGGGEKLFF. DNA of the CDR3: TGTGCCTGGAGCCGGGGTGGGGGCGAAAAACTGTTTTTT.

The chain uses TRBV7-2 and TRBJ2-3; 10 bases are shared with TRBD2. J was trimmed by 6 bases and V by 1 base; bases with no gene match: 16. This CDR3 has 19 amino acids. Germline CDR1 reads SGHTA; CDR2 reads FQGNSA. CDR3 residues: CASSLVPRPAGGYSDTQYF. The CDR3, as DNA: TGTGCCAGCAGCTTAGTACCCAGACCAGCGGGGGGGTATTCGGATACGCAGTATTTT.

V and J are TRBV30 and TRBJ1-2; 7 bases are shared with TRBD1. CDR3 size: 10 residues. V lost 8 bases to trimming and J lost 7 bases; unmatched junction nucleotides: 4. CDR1 is GTSNPN and CDR2 is SVGIG in the germline V gene (reference sequence). This chain's CDR3 is CALTGPGYTF. The DNA of the CDR3 is TGTGCCCTGACAGGGCCTGGCTACACCTTC. Full variable domain (outside the CDR3, taken from reference TRBV30 and TRBJ1-2): SQTIHQWPATLVQPVGSPLSLECTVEGTSNPNLYWYRQAAGRGLQLLFYSVGIGQISSEVPQNLSASRPQDRQFILSSKKLLLSDSGFYLCALTGPGYTFGSGTRLTVV.

The chain carries TRBV28 and TRBJ1-2, with D tentatively TRBD1 (5 bases). The germline V gene has CDR1 MDHEN and CDR2 SYDVKM. V was trimmed by 1 base and J by 2 bases, leaving 8 bases between them. The CDR3 is 14 amino acids. The CDR3 spells CASSLYKGNYGYTF. CDR3 nucleotide sequence: TGTGCCAGCAGTTTATACAAGGGGAACTATGGCTACACCTTC.

The V and J genes are TRBV13 and TRBJ1-1; a weak D match, TRBD1 (6 bases). Germline V gives CDR1 PRHDT, CDR2 FYEKMQ (reference sequence). Trimming cost V 2 bases and J 4 bases, with 11 bases left between them. The CDR3 runs 14 residues. The CDR3 DNA follows: TGTGCCAGCAGCTTAAAGGGGGGGAGCACTGAAGCTTTCTTT. Amino acid sequence: CASSLKGGSTEAFF.

The sample holds a few counts of this clone. The V gene is TRBV2, the J gene TRBJ1-2; TRBD1 is a possible D gene (6 bases). Germline V gene data show CDR1 as SNHLY and CDR2 as FYNNEI. This CDR3 is 15 amino acids long. V lost 2 bases to trimming and J lost 2 bases, with 12 bases between them. The CDR3 nucleotides are TGTGCCAGCAGTGAATCAGGGGCCCCCAACTATGGCTACACCTTC. Its protein product is CASSESGAPNYGYTF.

V usage is TRBV7-3 and J usage is TRBJ2-5; D is possibly TRBD2 (6 bases). Germline V gene lookup returns CDR1 SGHTA and CDR2 FQGTGA. V dropped 2 bases and J dropped 4 bases, with 20 bases sitting between them. This CDR3 is 17 amino acids long. CDR3 coding DNA: TGTGCCAGCAGCTTAGGCCCTCGGGGGAAGGGCGGAGAGACCCAGTACTTC. Residues: CASSLGPRGKGGETQYF.

The V and J genes are TRBV7-3 and TRBJ2-1; D gene unclear. The CDR3 totals 13 residues. Per the germline V gene, CDR1 is SGHTA and CDR2 is FQGTGA. V dropped 5 bases and J dropped 5 bases, with 10 bases sitting between them. CDR3 sequence reads: CASSRNRDNEQFF. The CDR3 nucleotides read TGTGCCAGCAGCCGCAACAGAGACAATGAGCAGTTCTTC.

The chain recombines TRBV2 with TRBJ2-1; 10 bases map to TRBD2. V lost 7 bases, J lost 5 bases, and 8 bases stayed unmatched. CDR3 length equals 15 residues. CDR1 is SNHLY and CDR2 is FYNNEI in the germline V gene. The CDR3 is CASKVGLADNNEQFF. The CDR3 DNA reads TGTGCCAGCAAGGTAGGACTAGCGGACAACAATGAGCAGTTCTTC.

The V and J genes are TRBV7-3 and TRBJ1-1; D unclear. This CDR3 contains 13 residues. The germline V gene encodes CDR1 SGHTA and CDR2 FQGTGA. The germline V and J ends were trimmed by 1 base and 6 bases, with 9 bases remaining between them. In nucleotides, the CDR3 is TGTGCCAGCAGCTTAAAGGTCCGGGCTGAAGCTTTCTTT. Translating it yields CASSLKVRAEAFF.

The V and J genes are TRBV5-4 and TRBJ2-2, with D possibly TRBD2 on 6 matching bases. V lost 4 bases to trimming and J lost 3 bases, with 10 bases between them. Germline loops: CDR1 SGHNT, CDR2 YYREEE (reference sequence). The CDR3 contains 14 residues. The CDR3 protein is CASSLREDTGELFF. The DNA of the CDR3 is TGTGCCAGCAGCCTCAGGGAGGACACCGGGGAGCTGTTTTTT.

This clone was detected only once. CDR3 nucleotide sequence: TGTGCCAGCAGGTACAGGTTGAACACTGAAGCTTTCTTT. It encodes CASRYRLNTEAFF. The chain couples TRBV2 to TRBJ1-1; D perhaps matches TRBD1 (5 bases). Germline V lookup: CDR1 SNHLY, CDR2 FYNNEI. V lost 6 bases, J lost 0 bases, and 8 bases lay in between. The CDR3 consists of 13 residues. Looking up the rest from reference TRBV2 and TRBJ1-1 gives the full variable domain: EPEVTQTPSHQVTQMGQEVILRCVPISNHLYFYWYRQILGQKVEFLVSFYNNEISEKSEIFDDQFSVERPDGSNFTLKIRSTKLEDSAMYFCASRYRLNTEAFFGQGTRLTVV.